This paragraph reports one T cell receptor (beta chain). Researchers took RNA transcripts and amplified the TCR beta CDR3 regions from them. First-round RT-PCR targeting the TCR CDR3 was performed with the HTBI primer set. Each CDR3 protein is one row after TCRdb ran MiXCR on the multiplex PCR reads. The sample yields 560,000 or so distinct CDR3 sequences, 15% to 20% seen once. The sample comes from a study of T cells in Graves' hyperthyroidism and ophthalmopathy. The CDR3 consists of 18 residues. Germline lookup yields CDR1 DFQATT and CDR2 SNEGSKA (reference sequence). V lost 3 bases to trimming and J lost 0 bases; unmatched junction nucleotides: 7.

Sequenced material: blood. The origin of this receptor is a man in his forties or fifties with Graves' ophthalmopathy. V is TRBV20-1 and J is TRBJ2-1, with 14 bases matching TRBD2. The CDR3 DNA is TGCAGTGCTAGGCGACTAGCGGGAGGGCGGGGCTCCTACAATGAGCAGTTCTTC. It yields the protein CSARRLAGGRGSYNEQFF.